The 29 T cell receptor beta chains below all came from one sample that was sequenced in a study of shared clonotypes between healthy human individuals. Assay: immunoSEQ multiplex PCR; the TCRdb copy retains only in-frame clones and omits some. This sample has around 1.1 million clones, with approximately 80% found just once. Specimen: memory CD4+ T cells from PBMCs. As to subset: CD45RA-negative fraction. Receptors originate from a young man in good health. Some clones in this sample may be carry-over from other donors' samples.

The V call is TRBV10-1, the J call TRBJ1-1, with D possibly TRBD1 on 5 matching bases. CDR1 and CDR2 from the germline V gene are WNHNN and SYGVQD (reference sequence). Trimming stripped 0 bases from V and 6 bases from J, with 14 bases between. The CDR3 spans 15 residues. The CDR3 is CASSESTKGSPEAFF. The CDR3 DNA follows: TGCGCCAGCAGTGAGTCCACCAAGGGGTCCCCTGAAGCTTTCTTT.

The rearrangement joins TRBV10-3 to TRBJ2-3, with a possible D match to TRBD2 (5 bases). The CDR3 has 18 residues. V was clipped by 6 bases and J by 0 bases, with 22 bases between them. Germline CDR1 is ENHRY and CDR2 is SYGVKD. This CDR3 is CAISAGPQARSSTDTQYF. The CDR3 DNA follows: TGTGCCATCAGCGCGGGCCCCCAGGCCAGGTCTAGCACAGATACGCAGTATTTT.

V gene TRBV21-1 combines with J gene TRBJ2-5. TRBV21-1 is listed as a pseudogene. The CDR3 is 13 amino acids. CDR3 DNA sequence: TGTGCCAGCAGCGGCGATGGTCAAGAGACCCAGTACTTC. Protein: CASSGDGQETQYF.

On this clone: A read error may produce the germline difference seen at one junction end. V is TRBV7-8 and J is TRBJ2-5, with a possible D match to TRBD2 (7 bases). Germline CDR1 is SGHVS and CDR2 is FQNEAQ. The CDR3 runs 11 residues. CDR3 DNA: TGTGCCAGCAACTTAGGGGGGGGACAGTACTTC. Protein sequence: CASNLGGGQYF.

The chain is built from TRBV28 and TRBJ2-7; the match to TRBD1 covers 11 bases. The CDR3 is 14 amino acids. Germline V CDR1 and CDR2: MDHEN, SYDVKM. With V trimmed by 7 bases and J by 7 bases, 9 bases remained unmatched. CDR3 nucleotides: TGTGCCAGCAACACATGGGACAGGGGGAGGGAGCAGTACTTC. It is translated as CASNTWDRGREQYF.

J is TRBJ2-7 and V is TRBV7-9, with TRBD2 as a possible D gene (5 bases). V lost 6 bases and J 4 bases, leaving 19 bases between the germline ends. There are 15 residues in the CDR3. The germline CDR1 and CDR2 sequences are SEHNR and FQNEAQ (reference sequence). The CDR3 protein is CASSYDRGFGYEQYF. In nucleotides, the CDR3 is TGTGCCAGCAGTTATGACCGGGGTTTCGGGTACGAGCAGTACTTC.

The chain uses TRBV7-2 and TRBJ2-5; D may be TRBD2 (6 bases). Deletions cut 1 base from V and 4 bases from J, with 13 bases between. The CDR3 length is 15 residues. Germline V gene sequence: CDR1 SGHTA, CDR2 FQGNSA. This chain's CDR3 is CASSLVKVGGETQYF. The CDR3 coding sequence is TGTGCCAGCAGCTTAGTGAAGGTGGGGGGAGAGACCCAGTACTTC. Combining the CDR3 with reference TRBV7-2 and TRBJ2-5 gives the whole variable domain GAGVSQSPSNKVTEKGKDVELRCDPISGHTALYWYRQSLGQGLEFLIYFQGNSAPDKSGLPSDRFSAERTGGSVSTLTIQRTQQEDSAVYLCASSLVKVGGETQYFGPGTRLLVL.

This clone has just one count. The chain joins TRBV6-1 to TRBJ1-3; a possible D gene is TRBD1 (5 bases). With 7 bases removed from V and 0 bases from J, the gap between germline ends came to 10 bases. Germline V lookup: CDR1 MNHNS, CDR2 SASEGT. The CDR3 spans 14 residues. The CDR3 nucleotides read TGTGCCAGCATAGGGGAAAGCTCTGGAAACACCATATATTTT. Encoded protein: CASIGESSGNTIYF.

V is TRBV28 and J is TRBJ1-5; D ambiguous. V was pared by 7 bases and J by 3 bases, with 7 bases between. Germline V lookup: CDR1 MDHEN, CDR2 SYDVKM. The CDR3 extends over 12 amino acids. The CDR3 sequence is CASTVTNQPQHF. In DNA form, the CDR3 reads TGTGCCAGCACGGTCACCAATCAGCCCCAGCATTTT. Looking up the rest from reference TRBV28 and TRBJ1-5 gives the full variable domain: DVKVTQSSRYLVKRTGEKVFLECVQDMDHENMFWYRQDPGLGLRLIYFSYDVKMKEKGDIPEGYSVSREKKERFSLILESASTNQTSMYLCASTVTNQPQHFGDGTRLSIL.

The J gene is TRBJ2-7, the V gene TRBV7-2, with 7 positions matching TRBD2. This CDR3 contains 16 residues. Germline loops: CDR1 SGHTA, CDR2 FQGNSA. V was clipped by 2 bases and J by 0 bases; unmatched bases: 7. CDR3 amino acids: CASSLFRLADSYEQYF. CDR3 coding DNA: TGTGCCAGCAGCTTATTCCGGCTAGCGGACTCCTACGAGCAGTACTTC. Full variable domain (missing parts from reference TRBV7-2 and TRBJ2-7): GAGVSQSPSNKVTEKGKDVELRCDPISGHTALYWYRQSLGQGLEFLIYFQGNSAPDKSGLPSDRFSAERTGGSVSTLTIQRTQQEDSAVYLCASSLFRLADSYEQYFGPGTRLTVT.

V and J are TRBV28 and TRBJ1-2, with unresolved D. CDR1 is MDHEN, CDR2 SYDVKM, per germline. CDR3 length equals 12 residues. The germline V and J ends were trimmed by 4 bases and 2 bases, with 5 bases remaining between them. CDR3 region: CASSYLNYGYTF. The CDR3 DNA sequence: TGTGCCAGCAGTTATTTAAACTATGGCTACACCTTC.

This clone came up a few times. The genes are TRBV5-1 and TRBJ1-5; weak D call: TRBD1 (5 bases). Trimming pared 1 base from V and 3 bases from J, leaving 11 bases between. The CDR3 spans 15 residues. CDR1 SGHRS and CDR2 YFSETQ come from the germline V gene. CDR3: CASSLYPGVNQPQHF. The CDR3 DNA reads TGCGCCAGCAGCTTGTATCCGGGGGTCAATCAGCCCCAGCATTTT.

This clone was recorded only once. V usage is TRBV2 and J usage is TRBJ2-5; D gene unclear. Germline V gene sequence: CDR1 SNHLY, CDR2 FYNNEI. CDR3 length equals 13 residues. Trimming shortened V by 7 bases and J by 2 bases, and 11 bases separated the two germline ends. The CDR3 is CASTGQTQETQYF. CDR3 sequence (DNA): TGTGCCAGCACCGGCCAGACACAAGAGACCCAGTACTTC.

This clone was seen more than once but under ten times. V is TRBV19 and J is TRBJ1-2; no definite D call. CDR3 size: 13 residues. CDR1 and CDR2 (germline): LNHDA, SQIVND (reference sequence). The V end was cut by 3 bases, the J end by 7 bases, with 12 bases between. This CDR3 reads CASSIGGLSGYTF. Written as DNA, the CDR3 is TGTGCCAGTAGTATTGGAGGTCTAAGTGGCTACACCTTC. Variable domain in full (rest from reference TRBV19 and TRBJ1-2): DGGITQSPKYLFRKEGQNVTLSCEQNLNHDAMYWYRQDPGQGLRLIYYSQIVNDFQKGDIAEGYSVSREKKESFPLTVTSAQKNPTAFYLCASSIGGLSGYTFGSGTRLTVV.

The chain joins TRBV6-5 to TRBJ1-2; 8 nucleotides agree with TRBD1. The V and J ends lost 6 bases and 4 bases, in that order; junction bases with no gene match: 10. Germline V gene lookup returns CDR1 MNHEY and CDR2 SVGAGI. The CDR3 spans 15 residues. The CDR3 here is CASSPPGQALYGYTF. CDR3 sequence (DNA): TGTGCCAGCAGCCCCCCGGGACAGGCACTCTATGGCTACACCTTC.

CDR3 loop: CASSLKAAGANYGYTF. The DNA of the CDR3 is TGTGCCAGCAGTTTAAAGGCGGCAGGAGCTAACTATGGCTACACCTTC. The rearrangement joins TRBV27 to TRBJ1-2; no clear D. Per germline, CDR1 MNHEY and CDR2 SMNVEV (reference sequence). V was pared by 2 bases and J by 0 bases, with 13 bases between. The CDR3 has 16 residues.

The chain carries TRBV7-2 and TRBJ1-5; 7 positions agree with TRBD1. Germline V gene data show CDR1 as SGHTA and CDR2 as FQGNSA. J lost 5 bases, V lost 5 bases, and 6 bases had no gene match. This CDR3 contains 14 residues. CDR3 loop: CASSEGDRHQPQHF. The CDR3 nucleotides are TGTGCCAGCAGCGAAGGGGACAGACATCAGCCCCAGCATTTT.

V is TRBV15 and J is TRBJ1-5; tentatively, D is TRBD1 (5 bases). The CDR3 is 14 residues long. From germline, CDR1 is LNHNV and CDR2 YYDKDF (reference sequence). V gave up 5 bases and J gave up 6 bases, with 14 bases separating them. The CDR3 reads CATSGDGGIQPQHF. CDR3 coding DNA: TGTGCCACCAGCGGGGACGGGGGGATTCAGCCCCAGCATTTT.

The chain links TRBV11-1 to TRBJ2-5, with 10 bases identical to TRBD2. Germline V CDR1 and CDR2: SGHAT, FQDESV (reference sequence). There are 14 residues in the CDR3. V lost 7 bases to trimming and J lost 3 bases; unmatched junction nucleotides: 5. The CDR3 here is CASMNSGREETQYF. The CDR3 region has the DNA TGTGCCAGCATGAACAGCGGGAGGGAAGAGACCCAGTACTTC.

This chain links TRBV14 with TRBJ2-1, with 8 bases identical to TRBD2. The length of the CDR3 is 14 residues. Losses at the gene ends were 3 bases for V and 10 bases for J; bases not matched to a gene: 8. Looked up from germline, CDR1 is SGHDN and CDR2 is FVKESK. The CDR3 reads CASSHPGRAGEQFF. The DNA for the CDR3 is TGTGCCAGCAGCCATCCCGGGAGGGCCGGGGAGCAGTTCTTC.

The chain has TRBV6-1 and TRBJ1-2; D is unresolved. Looked up from germline, CDR1 is MNHNS and CDR2 is SASEGT. V lost 2 bases and J lost 3, with 10 bases in between. This CDR3 region has 14 residues. The CDR3 nucleotides are TGTGCCAGCAGTGAATCGGGCGGGCACTATGGCTACACCTTC. Translation: CASSESGGHYGYTF.

J is TRBJ2-7 and V is TRBV19, with D unresolved. The length of the CDR3 is 15 residues. Trimming cost V 6 bases and J 3 bases, with 18 bases left between them. CDR1 is LNHDA and CDR2 is SQIVND in the germline V gene (reference sequence). CDR3 residues: CASSRGPGGYYEQYF. CDR3 nucleotides: TGTGCCAGTAGCCGTGGGCCCGGTGGGTACTACGAGCAGTACTTC.

This clone has a single count. The genes are TRBV7-2 and TRBJ2-6; 7 nucleotides align to TRBD2. This CDR3 has 18 residues. With V trimmed by 0 bases and J by 0 bases, 5 bases remained unmatched. The germline V gene has CDR1 SGHTA and CDR2 FQGNSA. Here the CDR3 reads CASSLAGGPLSGANVLTF. Here the CDR3 DNA reads TGTGCCAGCAGCTTAGCGGGAGGGCCCCTCTCTGGGGCCAACGTCCTGACTTTC.

The count of this clone is one. This chain connects TRBV5-1 to TRBJ1-1; perhaps TRBD1 as D (6 bases). The CDR3 is made up of 15 amino acids. The V and J ends lost 5 bases and 4 bases respectively, with 18 bases between them. The germline V gene encodes CDR1 SGHRS and CDR2 YFSETQ. The CDR3 here is CASRAGAGASTEAFF. The CDR3, as DNA: TGCGCCAGCAGGGCCGGGGCGGGGGCAAGCACTGAAGCTTTCTTT.

V and J are TRBV30 and TRBJ2-7; D uncertain. The CDR3 extends over 11 amino acids. Germline CDR1 GTSNPN, CDR2 SVGIG (reference sequence). Between the trimmed V and J ends, which lost 1 base and 5 bases, there was a span of 6 bases. CDR3 nucleotides: TGTGCCTGGAGTGCGAGGCACGAGCAGTACTTC. As protein: CAWSARHEQYF. The complete variable domain, with remaining parts taken from reference TRBV30 and TRBJ2-7, reads SQTIHQWPATLVQPVGSPLSLECTVEGTSNPNLYWYRQAAGRGLQLLFYSVGIGQISSEVPQNLSASRPQDRQFILSSKKLLLSDSGFYLCAWSARHEQYFGPGTRLTVT.

The gene calls are TRBV7-2 and TRBJ2-5, with D unclear. The CDR3 is 11 residues long. Trimming cost V 5 bases and J 5 bases, with 6 bases left between them. CDR1 SGHTA and CDR2 FQGNSA come from the germline V gene. CDR3 sequence reads: CASSPSETQYF. As DNA, the CDR3 is TGTGCCAGCAGCCCCTCGGAGACCCAGTACTTC.

The gene calls are TRBV7-8 and TRBJ2-7, with 10 bases fitting TRBD2. The V gene's germline CDR1 is SGHVS and CDR2 FQNEAQ. J was trimmed by 0 bases and V by 3 bases; bases with no gene match: 2. This CDR3 is 15 amino acids long. CDR3 protein: CASSFWTSGSYEQYF. DNA for the CDR3: TGTGCCAGCAGCTTCTGGACTAGCGGCTCCTACGAGCAGTACTTC.

The chain uses TRBV7-3 and TRBJ2-1; 8 bases are a match to TRBD2. There are 16 residues in the CDR3. V shed 3 bases and J 5 bases; nucleotides not matched to a gene: 9. Per the germline V gene, CDR1 is SGHTA and CDR2 is FQGTGA. CDR3 nucleotide sequence: TGTGCCAGCAGCTTCTCCTTAGCGGGAACCCACAATGAGCAGTTCTTC. Residues: CASSFSLAGTHNEQFF.

The J gene is TRBJ2-7, the V gene TRBV28; TRBD1 agrees at 9 bases. Germline CDR1 and CDR2: MDHEN and SYDVKM. The length of the CDR3 is 15 residues. The ends lost 6 bases at V and 3 bases at J; junction bases unmatched: 9. CDR3 residues: CASRSTRDRVYEQYF. DNA for the CDR3: TGTGCCAGCAGATCAACCCGGGACAGGGTCTACGAGCAGTACTTC. Based on the CDR3 plus reference TRBV28 and TRBJ2-7, the full variable domain is DVKVTQSSRYLVKRTGEKVFLECVQDMDHENMFWYRQDPGLGLRLIYFSYDVKMKEKGDIPEGYSVSREKKERFSLILESASTNQTSMYLCASRSTRDRVYEQYFGPGTRLTVT.